This T cell receptor beta chain was obtained from a study of cytotoxic CD8 clonotypes in ibrutinib-treated CLL. Measured with immunoSEQ multiplex PCR; TCRdb has only the in-frame clones, and not every one. The sample comprises about 43,000 clones, 69% of which are singletons, and over 10% rests with the top ten. V was shortened by 3 bases and J by 0 bases, with 14 bases between the two germline ends. Germline CDR1 LNHNV, CDR2 YYDKDF (reference sequence). The CDR3 contains 16 residues. The source of this sequence is a human donor with chronic lymphocytic leukemia. Sequencing used PBMCs, obtained after 12 months of ibrutinib treatment. The chain employs TRBV15 and TRBJ1-1; D is perhaps TRBD1 (5 bases). The DNA of the CDR3 is TGTGCCACCAGCAGGGGTTCGGGGGGAATGAACACTGAAGCTTTCTTT. As protein: CATSRGSGGMNTEAFF.